Listed here are 15 T cell receptor beta chains from one sample, sequenced in a study of T cell repertoires in cytomegalovirus infection. Using its own MiXCR run on the reads, TCRdb lists one record per CDR3 protein. The table has 76,000 or so distinct CDR3 sequences, less than 4.5% seen once. Sequenced sample: PBMCs. The receptors come from a human donor in good health (CMV status not recorded). Some clones in this sample may be carry-over from other donors' samples.

Ten or more counts support this clonotype. V and J are TRBV5-1 and TRBJ2-1; 9 bases are shared with TRBD2. Trimming took 7 bases from V and 4 from J; bases not matched to a gene: 9. The CDR3 loop spans 15 amino acids. The germline V gene has CDR1 SGHRS and CDR2 YFSETQ. The CDR3 region has the DNA TGCGCCAGCGGATCGGCGGGGGGGATATACAATGAGCAGTTCTTC. Amino acid sequence: CASGSAGGIYNEQFF.

This clonotype occurred many times. This chain uses TRBV4-3 with TRBJ2-5, with 8 bases aligning to TRBD2. The junction had 8 bases not matched to a gene; V was cut back by 4 bases and J by 1 base. CDR3 length equals 16 residues. Germline loops: CDR1 LGHNA, CDR2 YSLEER. The DNA of the CDR3 is TGCGCCAGCAGCCTCGGGGCTAGCGGGTCCCAAGAGACCCAGTACTTC. It is translated as CASSLGASGSQETQYF.

This clonotype was detected many times. The chain combines TRBV20-1 with TRBJ1-1, with a tentative D call TRBD1 (5 bases). Germline CDR1 DFQATT, CDR2 SNEGSKA (reference sequence). Trimming cost V 6 bases and J 0 bases, with 14 bases left between them. The CDR3 length is 14 residues. CDR3 amino acids: CSATPRVMNTEAFF. DNA of the CDR3: TGCAGTGCAACCCCCAGGGTGATGAACACTGAAGCTTTCTTT.

At least ten counts were recorded for this clonotype. This sequence joins TRBV7-2 and TRBJ2-7, with D perhaps matching TRBD1 or TRBD2 (6 bases each). Per the germline V gene, CDR1 is SGHTA and CDR2 is FQGNSA. The CDR3 runs to 15 residues. Trimming cost V 2 bases and J 3 bases, with 14 bases left between them. In DNA form, the CDR3 reads TGTGCCAGCAGCTTAATAGGAGGGGACAACTACGAGCAGTACTTC. It translates to CASSLIGGDNYEQYF.

Many counts were recorded for this clonotype. The chain recombines TRBV6-2 or TRBV6-3 with TRBJ2-1, with D possibly matching TRBD1 (5 bases). The CDR3 contains 15 residues. Germline V gene sequence: CDR1 MNHEY, CDR2 SVGEGT. V was shortened by 5 bases and J by 4 bases, with 15 bases between the two germline ends. The chain's CDR3 is CASSLQDAQYNEQFF. The CDR3 region has the DNA TGTGCCAGCAGTCTACAGGACGCACAATACAATGAGCAGTTCTTC.

Points on this clonotype: This clone may be a read error of a much larger clone one base away. The chain combines TRBV5-5 with TRBJ1-4, with D uncertain. Deletions cut 1 base from V and 8 bases from J, with 9 bases between. The germline V gene has CDR1 SGHKS and CDR2 YYEKEE (reference sequence). This CDR3 region has 13 residues. The CDR3 DNA reads as TGTGCCAGCAGCTTGTTGATGGTCGAAAAACTGTTTTTT. Translating gives CASSLLMVEKLFF.

Many counts were recorded for this clonotype. The CDR3 DNA reads as TGTGCCAGCAGCTTAGCGGGGGGGGAAAACTATGGCTACACCTTC. As protein: CASSLAGGENYGYTF. This sequence joins TRBV7-8 and TRBJ1-2; weak D call: TRBD1 (5 bases). This CDR3 comprises 15 residues. Germline V lookup: CDR1 SGHVS, CDR2 FQNEAQ. Trimming stripped 0 bases from V and 2 bases from J, with 10 bases between.

The sample holds many counts of this clonotype. The chain uses TRBV4-3 and TRBJ1-2, with D possibly matching TRBD1 (5 bases). CDR1 LGHNA and CDR2 YSLEER come from the germline V gene. The CDR3 totals 15 residues. Trimming left V 0 bases short and J 6 bases short, with 14 bases between. The CDR3 loop is CASSQERSGGHGYTF. The CDR3 DNA follows: TGCGCCAGCAGCCAAGAGCGTTCCGGGGGACATGGCTACACCTTC.

This clonotype showed up many times. The CDR3 region is CASSIRGQGYEQYF. The CDR3 nucleotides read TGTGCCAGTAGTATTCGGGGACAGGGCTACGAGCAGTACTTC. This chain connects TRBV19 to TRBJ2-7; 9 bases fit TRBD1. The CDR3 runs to 14 residues. The V and J ends lost 3 bases and 3 bases, in that order; junction bases with no gene match: 3. CDR1 LNHDA and CDR2 SQIVND come from the germline V gene (reference sequence).

This clonotype has ten or more counts. The rearrangement links TRBV23-1 to TRBJ2-1; TRBD2 might be the D (6 bases). TRBV23-1 is known as an ORF, though its function is uncertain. CDR3 length: 16 residues. V was clipped by 2 bases and J by 1 base, with 12 bases between them. The DNA for the CDR3 is TGCGCCAGCAGTCAAGGCGGGACCGAATCCTACAATGAGCAGTTCTTC. It specifies CASSQGGTESYNEQFF.

This clonotype has at least ten counts. A read error is likely, as this CDR3 ends without the conserved phenylalanine or tryptophan. The limits of the CDR3 on the DNA are not certain, so only TCRdb's listed CDR3 is given. The chain combines TRBV7-6 with TRBJ2-2. The CDR3 spans 18 residues, counting both ends. Germline-derived CDR1 and CDR2 are SGHVS and FNYEAQ. The CDR3 here is CASSLVVRPEHRGAVSQI.

The table lists this clonotype with many counts. The CDR3, as DNA: TGTGCCAGCAGCCCCAACGCACGGACTAGCGGGCTTCTTGAGGAGACCCAGTACTTC. It translates to CASSPNARTSGLLEETQYF. The gene calls are TRBV5-5 and TRBJ2-5, with 11 bases aligning to TRBD2. Germline lookup yields CDR1 SGHKS and CDR2 YYEKEE (reference sequence). There are 19 residues in the CDR3. V trimming: 4 bases; J trimming: 5 bases; junction bases outside the gene matches: 19.

This clonotype was seen many times. This chain links TRBV30 with TRBJ1-1; D may be TRBD1 (5 bases). V lost 2 bases and J 1 base, leaving 11 bases between the germline ends. CDR3 length: 14 residues. The germline gives CDR1 GTSNPN, CDR2 SVGIG (reference sequence). CDR3 DNA sequence: TGTGCCTGGAGTTCCCCTGGACAGAACACTGAAGCTTTCTTT. Amino acid sequence: CAWSSPGQNTEAFF.

This clonotype was observed at least ten times. The J gene is TRBJ1-4, the V gene TRBV6-5, with D tentatively TRBD1 (5 bases). Per the germline V gene, CDR1 is MNHEY and CDR2 is SVGAGI. The CDR3 is made up of 13 amino acids. V was cut by 8 bases and J by 6 bases, with 13 bases left in between. In DNA, the CDR3 is TGTGCCAGCGCGGGCGAGGGGTATGAAAAACTGTTTTTT. Translation gives CASAGEGYEKLFF.

This clonotype showed up many times. This chain joins TRBV2 and TRBJ2-3; D is undetermined. The CDR3 is made up of 14 amino acids. V was cut by 2 bases and J by 1 base, with 7 bases left in between. Germline V gene lookup returns CDR1 SNHLY and CDR2 FYNNEI. The CDR3 loop is CASSELLRTDTQYF. Written as DNA, the CDR3 is TGTGCCAGCAGTGAACTTCTACGCACAGATACGCAGTATTTT.